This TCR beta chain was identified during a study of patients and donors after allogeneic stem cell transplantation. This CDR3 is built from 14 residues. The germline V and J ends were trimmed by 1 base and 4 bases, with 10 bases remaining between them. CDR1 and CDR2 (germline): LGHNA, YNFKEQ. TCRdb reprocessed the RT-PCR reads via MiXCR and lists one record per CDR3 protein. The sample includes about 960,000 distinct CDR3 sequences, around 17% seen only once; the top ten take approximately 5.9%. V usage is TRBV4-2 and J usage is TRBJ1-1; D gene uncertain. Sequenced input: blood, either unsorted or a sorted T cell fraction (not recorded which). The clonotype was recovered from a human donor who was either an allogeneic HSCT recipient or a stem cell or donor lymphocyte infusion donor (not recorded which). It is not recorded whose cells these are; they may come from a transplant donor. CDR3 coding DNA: TGTGCCAGCAGCCAAGTCGGGAGCGGCACTGAAGCTTTCTTT. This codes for CASSQVGSGTEAFF.